The rows below give T cell receptor beta chains drawn from one sample of a study of control samples from healthy donors and cancer patients. Data came from immunoSEQ multiplex PCR; TCRdb stores just in-frame clones and leaves some out. The table has some 200,000 clones, 90% to 95% seen once. Specimen: blood. These receptors came from a woman aged 25 to 39 in good health. The CDR3 runs from the conserved cysteine through the conserved F or W. Clone size is not always given. Where it is, it says once, few, many or a class for expanded clones.

CDR3: CASSRGQLNTEAFF
size: .
V: TRBV19

CDR3: CASSQRQIHNYGYTF
size: .
V: TRBV21-1

CDR3: CASSSPSGGPPDTQYF
size: .
V: TRBV6-5

CDR3: CASSPAGDNYGYTF
size: few
V: TRBV5-1

CDR3: CASSYEGSGANVLTF
size: once
V: TRBV6-5

CDR3: CASSPLITGGYEQYF
size: .
V: TRBV27

CDR3: CASSKNRGYTF
size: .
V: TRBV19

CDR3: CASSFSGGGNQPQHF
size: .
V: TRBV11-2

CDR3: CASSMGLAYEQYF
size: .
V: TRBV19

CDR3: CASSDSGFGYTF
size: .
V: TRBV6-4

CDR3: CASSYHPGAGSYEQYF
size: .
V: TRBV27

CDR3: CASSHPGQSNTEAFF
size: .
V: TRBV7-2

CDR3: CASSPQGPTYEQYF
size: .
V: TRBV18

CDR3: CASSQDISGNTIYF
size: .
V: TRBV14

CDR3: CATSDSSGANVLTF
size: .
V: TRBV6-4

CDR3: CASSKKPLDSGRLYGYTF
size: .
V: TRBV21-1